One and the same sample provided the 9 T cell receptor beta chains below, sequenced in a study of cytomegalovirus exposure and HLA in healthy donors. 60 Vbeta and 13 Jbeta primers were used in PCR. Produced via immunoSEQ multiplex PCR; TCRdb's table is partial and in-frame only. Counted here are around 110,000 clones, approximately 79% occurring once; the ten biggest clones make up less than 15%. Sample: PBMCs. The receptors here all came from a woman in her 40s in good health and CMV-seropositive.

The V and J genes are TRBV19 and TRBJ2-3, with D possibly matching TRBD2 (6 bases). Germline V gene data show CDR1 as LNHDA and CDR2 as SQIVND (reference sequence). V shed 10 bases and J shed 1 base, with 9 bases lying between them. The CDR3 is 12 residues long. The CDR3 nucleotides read TGTGCCACCAGACTAGGCACAGATACGCAGTATTTT. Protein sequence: CATRLGTDTQYF.

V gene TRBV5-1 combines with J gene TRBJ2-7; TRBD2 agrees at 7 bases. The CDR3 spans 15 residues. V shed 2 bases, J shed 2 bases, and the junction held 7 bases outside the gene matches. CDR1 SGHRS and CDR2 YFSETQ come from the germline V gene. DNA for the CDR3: TGCGCCAGCAGCTTAAGGGGCGGGGGACCCTACGAGCAGTACTTC. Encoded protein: CASSLRGGGPYEQYF.

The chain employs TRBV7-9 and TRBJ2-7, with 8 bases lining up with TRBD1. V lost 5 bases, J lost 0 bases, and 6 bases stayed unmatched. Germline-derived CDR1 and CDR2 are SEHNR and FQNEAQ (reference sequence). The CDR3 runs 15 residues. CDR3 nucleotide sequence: TGTGCCAGCAGCGCCCGGGACAGGAGCTCCTACGAGCAGTACTTC. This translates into CASSARDRSSYEQYF.

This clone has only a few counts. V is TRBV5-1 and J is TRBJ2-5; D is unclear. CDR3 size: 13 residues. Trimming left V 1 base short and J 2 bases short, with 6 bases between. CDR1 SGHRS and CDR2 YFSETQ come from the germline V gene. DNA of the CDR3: TGCGCCAGCAGCTTGACGGTGCAAGAGACCCAGTACTTC. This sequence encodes CASSLTVQETQYF.

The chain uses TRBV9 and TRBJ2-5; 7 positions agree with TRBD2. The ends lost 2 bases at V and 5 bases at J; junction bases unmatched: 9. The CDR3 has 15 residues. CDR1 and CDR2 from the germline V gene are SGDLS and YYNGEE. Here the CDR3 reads CASSVAAGPDETQYF. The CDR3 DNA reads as TGTGCCAGCAGCGTTGCAGCGGGGCCGGATGAGACCCAGTACTTC.

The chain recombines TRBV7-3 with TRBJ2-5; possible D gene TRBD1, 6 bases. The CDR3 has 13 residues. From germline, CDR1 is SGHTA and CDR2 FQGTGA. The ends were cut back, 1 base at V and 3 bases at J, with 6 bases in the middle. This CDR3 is CASSLNREETQYF. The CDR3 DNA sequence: TGTGCCAGCAGCTTAAACAGGGAAGAGACCCAGTACTTC.

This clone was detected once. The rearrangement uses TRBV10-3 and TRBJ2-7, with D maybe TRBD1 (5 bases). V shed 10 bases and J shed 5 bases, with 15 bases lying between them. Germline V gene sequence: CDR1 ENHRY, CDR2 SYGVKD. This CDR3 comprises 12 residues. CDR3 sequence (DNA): TGTGCCACCGGGCCAGGGATGGACGAGCAGTACTTC. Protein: CATGPGMDEQYF.

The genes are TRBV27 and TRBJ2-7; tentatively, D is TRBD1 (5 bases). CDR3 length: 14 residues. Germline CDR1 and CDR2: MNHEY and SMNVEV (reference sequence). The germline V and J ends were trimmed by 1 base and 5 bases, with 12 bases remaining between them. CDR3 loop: CASSLFQGVHEQYF. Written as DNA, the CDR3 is TGTGCCAGCAGTTTATTCCAGGGCGTACACGAGCAGTACTTC.

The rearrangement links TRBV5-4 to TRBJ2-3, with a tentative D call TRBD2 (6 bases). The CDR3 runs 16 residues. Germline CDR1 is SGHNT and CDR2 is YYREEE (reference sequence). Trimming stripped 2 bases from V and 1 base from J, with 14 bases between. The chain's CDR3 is CASSLKLVAGTDTQYF. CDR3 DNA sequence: TGTGCCAGCAGCTTAAAGTTGGTAGCGGGCACAGATACGCAGTATTTT.